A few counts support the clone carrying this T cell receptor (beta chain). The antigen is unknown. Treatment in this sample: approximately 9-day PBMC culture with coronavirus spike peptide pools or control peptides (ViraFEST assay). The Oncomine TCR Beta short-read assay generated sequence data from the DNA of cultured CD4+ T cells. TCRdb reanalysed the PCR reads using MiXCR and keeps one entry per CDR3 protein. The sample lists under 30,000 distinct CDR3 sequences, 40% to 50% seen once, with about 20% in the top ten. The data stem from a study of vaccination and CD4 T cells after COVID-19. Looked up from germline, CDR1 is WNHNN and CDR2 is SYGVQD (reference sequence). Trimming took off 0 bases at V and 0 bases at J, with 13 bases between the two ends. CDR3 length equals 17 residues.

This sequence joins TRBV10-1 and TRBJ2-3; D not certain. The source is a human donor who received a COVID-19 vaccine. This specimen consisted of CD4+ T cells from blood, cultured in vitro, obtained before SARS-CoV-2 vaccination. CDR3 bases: TGCGCCAGCAGTGAGTCTCAGGCTTCTACTAGCACAGATACGCAGTATTTT. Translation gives CASSESQASTSTDTQYF.